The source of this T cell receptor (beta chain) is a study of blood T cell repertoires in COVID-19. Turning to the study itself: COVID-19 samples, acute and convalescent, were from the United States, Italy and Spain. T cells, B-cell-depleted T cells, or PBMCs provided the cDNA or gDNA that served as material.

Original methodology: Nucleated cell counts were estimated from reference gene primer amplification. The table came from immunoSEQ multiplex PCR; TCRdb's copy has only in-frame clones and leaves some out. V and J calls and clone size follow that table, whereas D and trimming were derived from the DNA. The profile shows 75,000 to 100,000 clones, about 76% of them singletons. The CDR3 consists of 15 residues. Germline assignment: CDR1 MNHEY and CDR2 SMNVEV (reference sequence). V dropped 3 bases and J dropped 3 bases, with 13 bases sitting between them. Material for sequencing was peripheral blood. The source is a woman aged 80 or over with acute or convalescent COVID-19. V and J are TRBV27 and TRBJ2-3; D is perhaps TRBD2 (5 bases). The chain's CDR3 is CASSFSSRGTDTQYF. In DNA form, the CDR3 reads TGTGCCAGCAGTTTCAGTTCCCGGGGTACAGATACGCAGTATTTT.